These 31 T cell receptor beta chains were sequenced from one sample in a study of shared clonotypes between healthy human individuals. Sequencing was performed with immunoSEQ multiplex PCR; in TCRdb, only in-frame clones are kept and a portion is missing. The repertoire holds 850,000 to 1,200,000 clones, with 65% to 75% as singletons. The sequencing input was memory CD4+ T cells sorted from blood. Subset denoted: CD45RA-negative fraction. The receptor source for this set is a man aged 18 to 29 in good health.

The V call is TRBV5-6, the J call TRBJ2-3; 10 nucleotides line up with TRBD1. Trimming removed 2 bases from V and 2 bases from J; junction bases left unmatched: 2. Germline values: CDR1 SGHDT, CDR2 YYEEEE. CDR3 size: 15 residues. The chain's CDR3 is CASSFGTGATDTQYF. CDR3 in DNA: TGTGCCAGCAGCTTCGGGACAGGGGCCACAGATACGCAGTATTTT.

This clone occurred a few times. V is TRBV7-9 and J is TRBJ2-7, with D possibly TRBD1 on 6 matching bases. Trimming cost V 3 bases and J 5 bases, with 17 bases left between them. Per the germline V gene, CDR1 is SEHNR and CDR2 is FQNEAQ (reference sequence). The CDR3 covers 15 residues. The CDR3, as DNA: TGTGCCAGCAGCTTCTTTGGGACACCGCCTGACGAGCAGTACTTC. It translates to CASSFFGTPPDEQYF.

The chain employs TRBV18 and TRBJ1-5; D perhaps matches TRBD1 (5 bases). V was pared by 0 bases and J by 3 bases, with 9 bases between. CDR1 is KGHSH, CDR2 LQKENI, per germline. The CDR3 runs 15 residues. CDR3 DNA: TGTGCCAGCTCACCACCGGGACGGGACAATCAGCCCCAGCATTTT. This translates into CASSPPGRDNQPQHF.

The CDR3 DNA sequence: TGTGCCATCAGAAATGACAGGAACACTGAAGCTTTCTTT. This sequence encodes CAIRNDRNTEAFF. The chain has TRBV10-3 and TRBJ1-1; the D gene is possibly TRBD1 (5 bases). The CDR3 has 13 residues. V gave up 6 bases and J gave up 1 base, with 9 bases separating them. Germline-derived CDR1 and CDR2 are ENHRY and SYGVKD.

The chain couples TRBV7-2 to TRBJ2-1; 7 nucleotides line up with TRBD2. There are 16 residues in the CDR3. V was pared by 0 bases and J by 8 bases, with 10 bases of the junction left unmatched. The V gene's germline CDR1 is SGHTA and CDR2 FQGNSA. The CDR3 DNA follows: TGTGCCAGCAGCTTAGCGCGAAGCGGGACGAGGGATGAGCAGTTCTTC. Protein product: CASSLARSGTRDEQFF.

This clone came up once. The chain links TRBV29-1 to TRBJ1-3; the D is unclear. The CDR3 runs to 14 residues. V lost 5 bases and J 4 bases, leaving 15 bases between the germline ends. Looked up from germline, CDR1 is SQVTM and CDR2 is ANQGSEA. This chain's CDR3 is CSVRDSERGNTIYF. The CDR3 bases are TGCAGCGTTAGGGATTCCGAGAGAGGAAACACCATATATTTT.

The rearrangement uses TRBV4-1 and TRBJ1-3; D possibly corresponds to TRBD1 (5 bases). With 5 bases removed from V and 0 bases from J, the gap between germline ends came to 14 bases. Germline CDR1 is MGHRA and CDR2 is YSYEKL. The CDR3 spans 16 residues. The CDR3 region is CASSAWGGLSGNTIYF. The CDR3 DNA reads TGCGCCAGCAGCGCCTGGGGCGGACTCTCTGGAAACACCATATATTTT.

This clone was recorded many times. This rearrangement joins TRBV11-1 to TRBJ2-2; tentatively, D is TRBD1 or TRBD2 (7 bases each). The CDR3 is 14 residues long. V was cut by 6 bases and J by 5 bases, with 13 bases left in between. Germline-derived CDR1 and CDR2 are SGHAT and FQDESV (reference sequence). The CDR3 region has the DNA TGTGCCAGCAGAAGACAGGGAGGGACCGGGGAGCTGTTTTTT. Amino acid sequence: CASRRQGGTGELFF.

This clone was seen a handful of times. The chain is built from TRBV5-6 and TRBJ2-7; TRBD1 aligns across 7 bases. With 2 bases clipped from V and 6 bases from J, the junction kept 2 bases outside the gene matches. Germline lookup yields CDR1 SGHDT and CDR2 YYEEEE. This CDR3 is built from 12 residues. The CDR3 DNA is TGTGCCAGCAGCTTTAACAGGGGCGAGCAGTACTTC. Translating gives CASSFNRGEQYF. Looking up the rest from reference TRBV5-6 and TRBJ2-7 gives the full variable domain: DAGVTQSPTHLIKTRGQQVTLRCSPKSGHDTVSWYQQALGQGPQFIFQYYEEEERQRGNFPDRFSGHQFPNYSSELNVNALLLGDSALYLCASSFNRGEQYFGPGTRLTVT.

The V and J genes are TRBV2 and TRBJ1-4; possible D gene TRBD1, 6 bases. The V gene lost 5 bases and the J gene lost 8 bases, with 15 bases spanning the gap. CDR1 SNHLY and CDR2 FYNNEI come from the germline V gene. The CDR3 covers 14 residues. CDR3 in DNA: TGTGCCAGCAGTACACAGGGAGTCGACGAAAAACTGTTTTTT. As protein: CASSTQGVDEKLFF.

V is TRBV30 and J is TRBJ2-3; 7 bases line up with TRBD1. Germline assignment: CDR1 GTSNPN and CDR2 SVGIG (reference sequence). There are 17 residues in the CDR3. V was pared by 5 bases and J by 3 bases, with 17 bases of the junction left unmatched. CDR3 in amino acids: CAWDSTSRQGYTDTQYF. The CDR3 coding sequence is TGTGCCTGGGATTCGACCTCGAGACAGGGATATACAGATACGCAGTATTTT.

The chain carries TRBV18 and TRBJ2-7; no firm D call. V was cut by 5 bases and J by 4 bases, with 12 bases left in between. The CDR3 is made up of 13 amino acids. Germline values: CDR1 KGHSH, CDR2 LQKENI. The CDR3 protein is CASSGLRSYEQYF. Here the CDR3 DNA reads TGTGCCAGCTCAGGTCTAAGGTCGTACGAGCAGTACTTC. The variable domain in full, with the rest retrieved from reference TRBV18 and TRBJ2-7, is NAGVMQNPRHLVRRRGQEARLRCSPMKGHSHVYWYRQLPEEGLKFMVYLQKENIIDESGMPKERFSAEFPKEGPSILRIQQVVRGDSAAYFCASSGLRSYEQYFGPGTRLTVT.

The V call is TRBV28, the J call TRBJ2-7; 8 bases fit TRBD1. V lost 6 bases and J lost 5; bases outside the gene matches: 15. There are 16 residues in the CDR3. Looked up from germline, CDR1 is MDHEN and CDR2 is SYDVKM. The CDR3 here is CASRISLDRATHEQYF. The DNA for the CDR3 is TGTGCCAGCAGAATCTCCCTGGACAGGGCGACCCACGAGCAGTACTTC.

The V and J genes are TRBV4-3 and TRBJ1-1; no reliable D call. The V end was cut by 4 bases, the J end by 3 bases, with 12 bases between. Looked up from germline, CDR1 is LGHNA and CDR2 is YSLEER. The CDR3 has 14 amino acids. This CDR3 reads CASSPRYVDTEAFF. CDR3 DNA sequence: TGCGCCAGCAGCCCCAGGTACGTTGACACTGAAGCTTTCTTT.

The V and J genes are TRBV7-6 and TRBJ2-7, with D unclear. V lost 4 bases to trimming and J lost 7 bases, with 20 bases between them. The CDR3 contains 15 residues. Germline V gene sequence: CDR1 SGHVS, CDR2 FNYEAQ. DNA of the CDR3: TGTGCCAGCAGCTCTCAACCAGGCGTGACCGGGGAGCAGTACTTC. It is translated as CASSSQPGVTGEQYF.

CDR3 protein: CASGGRYGYTF. For the CDR3, the DNA is TGTGCCAGCGGCGGACGGTATGGCTACACCTTC. The chain carries TRBV19 and TRBJ1-2, with D hard to call. The germline V gene has CDR1 LNHDA and CDR2 SQIVND (reference sequence). This CDR3 has 11 residues. Trimming took 9 bases from V and 5 from J, leaving 10 bases between them.

This clone has only a few counts. The J gene is TRBJ1-1, the V gene TRBV2; the D is unclear. From germline, CDR1 is SNHLY and CDR2 FYNNEI. This CDR3 comprises 13 residues. Trimming removed 4 bases from V and 4 bases from J, with 10 bases in between. The CDR3 reads CASSGQIGTEAFF. For the CDR3, the DNA is TGTGCCAGCAGTGGTCAGATAGGCACTGAAGCTTTCTTT.

The chain couples TRBV14 to TRBJ1-2; a weak D match, TRBD1 (6 bases). V lost 1 base to trimming and J lost 8 bases, with 11 bases between them. The CDR3 consists of 13 residues. The germline gives CDR1 SGHDN, CDR2 FVKESK. The CDR3 DNA follows: TGTGCCAGCAGCCAAGTAGGGGGGCTGGGCTACACCTTC. This codes for CASSQVGGLGYTF.

The rearrangement links TRBV6-4 to TRBJ2-7; D is unclear. The V gene's germline CDR1 is MRHNA and CDR2 SNTAGT. The CDR3 consists of 12 residues. The V and J ends lost 10 bases and 3 bases respectively, with 13 bases between them. The CDR3 DNA sequence: TGTGCCACCCCCCATGGTTACTACGAGCAGTACTTC. This codes for CATPHGYYEQYF.

The V gene is TRBV29-1, the J gene TRBJ2-2; 8 nucleotides match TRBD2. Germline V CDR1 and CDR2: SQVTM, ANQGSEA. Germline trimming cut 5 bases from V and 3 bases from J; bases unmatched to any gene: 8. This CDR3 contains 15 residues. CDR3 amino acids: CSVTGGASDTGELFF. The DNA for the CDR3 is TGCAGCGTTACCGGGGGGGCTTCGGACACCGGGGAGCTGTTTTTT.

The chain combines TRBV4-3 with TRBJ2-2; D is unresolved. Germline values: CDR1 LGHNA, CDR2 YSLEER. V was shortened by 2 bases and J by 6 bases, with 10 bases between the two germline ends. The CDR3 consists of 14 residues. The CDR3 here is CASSQTSNSGELFF. CDR3 nucleotide sequence: TGCGCCAGCAGCCAAACGTCTAACTCCGGGGAGCTGTTTTTT.

This clone was seen a handful of times. This chain connects TRBV9 to TRBJ2-2; TRBD2 is a possible D gene (6 bases). The CDR3 runs 16 residues. Germline CDR1 reads SGDLS; CDR2 reads YYNGEE. V shed 2 bases and J shed 3 bases, with 14 bases lying between them. The CDR3 DNA reads TGTGCCAGCAGCGTCCGACTAGATCTGTACACCGGGGAGCTGTTTTTT. Its protein product is CASSVRLDLYTGELFF.

With respect to this clone: Within the sample, other DNA sequences also encode this same CDR3. The V and J genes are TRBV5-1 and TRBJ2-5; D is undetermined. CDR3 length equals 13 residues. In germline, CDR1 is SGHRS, CDR2 YFSETQ. V was shortened by 0 bases and J by 2 bases, with 5 bases between the two germline ends. The CDR3: CASSLARQETQYF. The DNA for the CDR3 is TGCGCCAGCAGCTTGGCCCGACAAGAGACCCAGTACTTC.

This clone was picked up one time. V and J are TRBV30 and TRBJ1-6; D unclear. The CDR3 contains 15 residues. Per the germline V gene, CDR1 is GTSNPN and CDR2 is SVGIG (reference sequence). Trimming took off 5 bases at V and 6 bases at J, with 17 bases between the two ends. The CDR3 nucleotides read TGTGCCTGGGATGTAGGCCAGGAAGCTAATTCACCCCTCCACTTT. Amino acid sequence: CAWDVGQEANSPLHF.

With respect to this clone: Other DNA sequences in this specimen translate into the identical CDR3. CDR3 residues: CASSLGGSGNTIYF. For the CDR3, the DNA is TGCGCCAGCAGCTTGGGAGGGTCCGGAAACACCATATATTTT. This chain joins TRBV5-1 and TRBJ1-3; D gene uncertain. CDR1 is SGHRS and CDR2 is YFSETQ in the germline V gene. The length of the CDR3 is 14 residues. V was pared by 0 bases and J by 4 bases, with 8 bases between.

With regard to this clone: Other DNA sequences in this specimen translate into the identical CDR3. The chain joins TRBV9 to TRBJ2-5; no firm D call. In germline, CDR1 is SGDLS, CDR2 YYNGEE. V lost 0 bases, J lost 1 base, and 7 bases lay in between. The CDR3 sequence is 14 residues long. The CDR3: CASSVGGTQETQYF. The CDR3 coding sequence is TGTGCCAGCAGCGTAGGGGGTACCCAAGAGACCCAGTACTTC.

This clone was picked up a small number of times. The J gene is TRBJ1-1, the V gene TRBV11-2; D remains ambiguous. V lost 0 bases and J 5 bases, leaving 13 bases between the germline ends. This CDR3 region has 15 residues. Germline CDR1 is SGHAT and CDR2 is FQNNGV. The DNA for the CDR3 is TGTGCCAGCAGCTTAGATCTAAAAGGGAGGACTGAAGCTTTCTTT. Translation: CASSLDLKGRTEAFF.

The rearrangement joins TRBV28 to TRBJ1-2; no definite D call. CDR3 length: 14 residues. V was trimmed by 5 bases and J by 1 base, leaving 11 bases between them. Germline lookup yields CDR1 MDHEN and CDR2 SYDVKM. CDR3 bases: TGTGCCAGCAGTCCCGCTCTGGGTAACTATGGCTACACCTTC. Encoded protein: CASSPALGNYGYTF.

The chain joins TRBV5-1 to TRBJ1-2; D is undetermined. V was cut by 0 bases and J by 4 bases, with 10 bases left in between. Germline lookup yields CDR1 SGHRS and CDR2 YFSETQ. This CDR3 region has 14 residues. In DNA, the CDR3 is TGCGCCAGCAGCTTGGGGGAACAGTTCTATGGCTACACCTTC. Translating it yields CASSLGEQFYGYTF.

The V call is TRBV2, the J call TRBJ2-7; D could derive from TRBD1 or TRBD2 (6 bases each). Per the germline V gene, CDR1 is SNHLY and CDR2 is FYNNEI. The CDR3 covers 13 residues. V was pared by 3 bases and J by 7 bases, with 13 bases between. CDR3 sequence: CASSEGARGEQYF. The CDR3 bases are TGTGCCAGCAGTGAGGGGGCGCGGGGAGAGCAGTACTTC. The whole variable domain, filled in from reference TRBV2 and TRBJ2-7, reads EPEVTQTPSHQVTQMGQEVILRCVPISNHLYFYWYRQILGQKVEFLVSFYNNEISEKSEIFDDQFSVERPDGSNFTLKIRSTKLEDSAMYFCASSEGARGEQYFGPGTRLTVT.

This rearrangement joins TRBV18 to TRBJ2-1; 9 bases are shared with TRBD2. Germline V CDR1 and CDR2: KGHSH, LQKENI. This CDR3 has 16 residues. The trim removed 3 bases at V and 2 bases at J, leaving 5 bases unmatched. CDR3 nucleotide sequence: TGTGCCAGCTCACCGACTAGCGGTCAGACCTACAATGAGCAGTTCTTC. It translates to CASSPTSGQTYNEQFF. The complete variable domain, with remaining parts taken from reference TRBV18 and TRBJ2-1, reads NAGVMQNPRHLVRRRGQEARLRCSPMKGHSHVYWYRQLPEEGLKFMVYLQKENIIDESGMPKERFSAEFPKEGPSILRIQQVVRGDSAAYFCASSPTSGQTYNEQFFGPGTRLTVL.